The 25 T cell receptor beta chains below come from one sample, sequenced in a study of cytomegalovirus exposure and HLA in healthy donors. The primer mix had 60 Vbeta and 13 Jbeta primers. This table comes from immunoSEQ multiplex PCR, and its TCRdb copy is limited to in-frame clones, with some not included. Of about 90,000 clones listed, over 60% are singletons. Sequenced: PBMCs. The source is a woman between 40 and 55 years old in good health and CMV-seropositive.

This chain links TRBV7-2 with TRBJ1-5; TRBD1 matches 9 bases. This CDR3 is built from 15 residues. CDR1 is SGHTA and CDR2 is FQGNSA in the germline V gene. V lost 6 bases, J lost 5 bases, and 8 bases stayed unmatched. DNA for the CDR3: TGTGCCAGCAGGAAACAGGGGGCGGGTCATCAGCCCCAGCATTTT. Its protein is CASRKQGAGHQPQHF.

This sequence joins TRBV6-6 and TRBJ1-6, with D maybe TRBD1 (6 bases). V was pared by 6 bases and J by 6 bases, with 15 bases between. The CDR3 runs to 15 residues. The germline gives CDR1 MNHNY, CDR2 SVGAGI (reference sequence). The CDR3 DNA follows: TGTGCCAGCAGGGACTTAACAGGGATTAATTCACCCCTCCACTTT. This translates into CASRDLTGINSPLHF.

The chain has TRBV4-3 and TRBJ2-7; TRBD2 might be the D (6 bases). There are 15 residues in the CDR3. Germline lookup yields CDR1 LGHNA and CDR2 YSLEER. With 3 bases removed from V and 1 base from J, the gap between germline ends came to 13 bases. The chain's CDR3 is CASSQVPGSSYEQYF. DNA for the CDR3: TGCGCCAGCAGCCAGGTTCCCGGGAGTTCCTACGAGCAGTACTTC.

This chain joins TRBV29-1 and TRBJ2-5; TRBD2 matches 7 bases. V shed 6 bases and J 1 base; nucleotides not matched to a gene: 5. The CDR3 runs to 13 residues. Germline V gene data show CDR1 as SQVTM and CDR2 as ANQGSEA. In DNA form, the CDR3 reads TGCAGCGTCCCGGCTAGCGGCCAAGAGACCCAGTACTTC. Translated, it gives CSVPASGQETQYF.

The chain has TRBV7-9 and TRBJ1-5; 7 nucleotides line up with TRBD1. The V segment lost 5 bases and the J segment 4 bases; nucleotides outside the gene matches: 8. Looked up from germline, CDR1 is SEHNR and CDR2 is FQNEAQ (reference sequence). This CDR3 region has 15 residues. The CDR3 is CASSPGPGGNQPQHF. The CDR3 DNA reads TGTGCCAGCAGCCCCGGACCAGGGGGTAATCAGCCCCAGCATTTT.

The chain has TRBV7-8 and TRBJ1-5, with a possible D match to TRBD1 (6 bases). Germline CDR1 reads SGHVS; CDR2 reads FQNEAQ. Trimming took 2 bases from V and 3 from J, leaving 11 bases between them. This CDR3 is built from 15 residues. CDR3 sequence: CASSLLQGPNQPQHF. CDR3 bases: TGTGCCAGCAGCTTATTACAGGGTCCCAATCAGCCCCAGCATTTT. The variable domain in full, completed from reference TRBV7-8 and TRBJ1-5, reads GAGVSQSPRYKVAKRGQDVALRCDPISGHVSLFWYQQALGQGPEFLTYFQNEAQLDKSGLPSDRFFAERPEGSVSTLKIQRTQQEDSAVYLCASSLLQGPNQPQHFGDGTRLSIL.

The DNA of the CDR3 is TGTGCCAGCAGTGAACGGACAGGGGGAATTGGAGCTTTCTTT. This translates into CASSERTGGIGAFF. The rearrangement joins TRBV6-1 to TRBJ1-1, with 10 bases lining up with TRBD1. With V trimmed by 2 bases and J by 10 bases, 7 bases remained unmatched. The CDR3 has 14 amino acids. Per germline, CDR1 MNHNS and CDR2 SASEGT.

The chain couples TRBV5-1 to TRBJ2-5; D possibly corresponds to TRBD1 (5 bases). V was shortened by 5 bases and J by 3 bases, with 17 bases between the two germline ends. The CDR3 is 15 residues long. The germline V gene has CDR1 SGHRS and CDR2 YFSETQ. The CDR3 bases are TGCGCCAGCAGACAATCAGGGTACAACGAAGAGACCCAGTACTTC. It translates to CASRQSGYNEETQYF.

The CDR3 reads CASSRRGGTEAFF. In DNA form, the CDR3 reads TGTGCCAGCAGCCGCAGGGGCGGGACTGAAGCTTTCTTT. The chain has TRBV7-2 and TRBJ1-1, with TRBD1 as a possible D gene (6 bases). V lost 5 bases and J 5 bases, leaving 12 bases between the germline ends. Germline CDR1 SGHTA, CDR2 FQGNSA. The CDR3 length is 13 residues.

The V gene is TRBV19, the J gene TRBJ2-2; D gene unclear. Germline CDR1 reads LNHDA; CDR2 reads SQIVND (reference sequence). There are 14 residues in the CDR3. V gave up 1 base and J gave up 1 base, with 4 bases separating them. Here the CDR3 reads CASSIVGNTGELFF. CDR3 DNA sequence: TGTGCCAGTAGTATAGTCGGGAACACCGGGGAGCTGTTTTTT. Together with reference TRBV19 and TRBJ2-2, the CDR3 gives the full variable domain: DGGITQSPKYLFRKEGQNVTLSCEQNLNHDAMYWYRQDPGQGLRLIYYSQIVNDFQKGDIAEGYSVSREKKESFPLTVTSAQKNPTAFYLCASSIVGNTGELFFGEGSRLTVL.

This clone was detected only a few times. This chain links TRBV13 with TRBJ2-7; TRBD2 is a possible D gene (6 bases). This CDR3 spans 12 amino acids. Germline-derived CDR1 and CDR2 are PRHDT and FYEKMQ (reference sequence). V dropped 5 bases and J dropped 2 bases, with 7 bases sitting between them. CDR3 sequence: CASSPSAYEQYF. DNA of the CDR3: TGTGCCAGCAGCCCTAGCGCCTACGAGCAGTACTTC.

The V and J genes are TRBV5-5 and TRBJ1-4, with TRBD1 as a possible D gene (5 bases). Germline lookup yields CDR1 SGHKS and CDR2 YYEKEE (reference sequence). The CDR3 totals 15 residues. Trimming removed 0 bases from V and 8 bases from J, with 14 bases in between. CDR3 in amino acids: CASSLGRGLDEKLFF. The CDR3 nucleotides are TGTGCCAGCAGCTTGGGAAGGGGCTTAGACGAAAAACTGTTTTTT.

This clone has more than one count but fewer than ten. The CDR3 reads CASRRSGRHTEAFF. CDR3 DNA sequence: TGTGCCAGCAGACGATCGGGGAGGCACACTGAAGCTTTCTTT. The chain carries TRBV7-2 and TRBJ1-1; D is undetermined. Germline V gives CDR1 SGHTA, CDR2 FQGNSA. CDR3 length equals 14 residues. V dropped 6 bases and J dropped 3 bases, with 14 bases sitting between them.

The chain couples TRBV19 to TRBJ1-1; the match to TRBD1 covers 7 bases. After removal of 9 bases from V and 1 base from J, the junction contained 5 bases not matched to a gene. This CDR3 is 13 amino acids long. The V gene's germline CDR1 is LNHDA and CDR2 SQIVND (reference sequence). Written as DNA, the CDR3 is TGTGCCAGCCGGGACAGAGCGAACACTGAAGCTTTCTTT. Translating it yields CASRDRANTEAFF.

Many counts were recorded for this clone. V gene TRBV27 combines with J gene TRBJ2-7; D possibly corresponds to TRBD1 (6 bases). CDR1 is MNHEY, CDR2 SMNVEV, per germline (reference sequence). V lost 6 bases and J 5 bases, leaving 14 bases between the germline ends. CDR3 length equals 13 residues. CDR3 sequence (DNA): TGTGCCAGCAGCAAGCAAACAGGGAACGAGCAGTACTTC. Residues: CASSKQTGNEQYF.

V usage is TRBV7-8 and J usage is TRBJ2-1, with D possibly being TRBD1 (6 bases). This CDR3 region has 15 residues. Trimming left V 3 bases short and J 2 bases short, with 11 bases between. Germline CDR1 SGHVS, CDR2 FQNEAQ. In nucleotides, the CDR3 is TGTGCCAGCAGCTTGAAGGACAGCACCTACAATGAGCAGTTCTTC. Its protein is CASSLKDSTYNEQFF.

The chain recombines TRBV25-1 with TRBJ2-5; 9 positions agree with TRBD2. J lost 3 bases, V lost 3 bases, and 2 bases had no gene match. Germline CDR1 is MGHDK and CDR2 is SYGVNS. The CDR3 contains 14 residues. CDR3 region: CASSDSGRKETQYF. CDR3 sequence (DNA): TGTGCCAGCAGTGATAGCGGGAGAAAAGAGACCCAGTACTTC.

The chain combines TRBV4-2 with TRBJ2-5, with D perhaps matching TRBD1 (6 bases). The end of the DNA aligns better with TRBJ2-7, so the J call may be wrong. The CDR3 sequence is 15 residues long. Germline V gene sequence: CDR1 LGHNA, CDR2 YNFKEQ. Written as DNA, the CDR3 is TGTGCCAGCAGTAAGCTACGGACAGAAACCTACGAGCAGTACTTC. This gives the protein CASSKLRTETYEQYF.

Only a few counts were recorded for this clone. This rearrangement joins TRBV4-3 to TRBJ2-1; 8 positions agree with TRBD2. V dropped 0 bases and J dropped 0; count of bases not matched to a gene: 1. The germline V gene encodes CDR1 LGHNA and CDR2 YSLEER. The length of the CDR3 is 16 residues. CDR3 sequence: CASSQDGGVSYNEQFF. CDR3 coding DNA: TGCGCCAGCAGCCAAGACGGGGGGGTCTCCTACAATGAGCAGTTCTTC.

V gene TRBV5-1 combines with J gene TRBJ2-2; 13 bases are shared with TRBD2. Germline CDR1 is SGHRS and CDR2 is YFSETQ. The CDR3 sequence is 17 residues long. The junction had 6 bases not matched to a gene; V was cut back by 4 bases and J by 3 bases. Here the CDR3 DNA reads TGCGCCAGCAGCCCGACCGGACTAGCGGGAGACACCGGGGAGCTGTTTTTT. Its protein is CASSPTGLAGDTGELFF.

Here the CDR3 reads CASGLASGGNEQFF. DNA for the CDR3: TGTGCTAGTGGTTTGGCGTCGGGGGGCAATGAGCAGTTCTTC. The chain is built from TRBV12-5 and TRBJ2-1, with TRBD2 matching 7 bases. V lost 1 base and J lost 6; bases outside the gene matches: 3. The CDR3 loop spans 14 amino acids. Germline V CDR1 and CDR2: LGHNT, FRNRAP.

This sequence joins TRBV11-3 and TRBJ2-1; 7 bases agree with TRBD2. Germline V gives CDR1 SGHNT, CDR2 YENEEA. Trimming at V came to 3 bases and at J to 9 bases, leaving 14 bases not matched to a gene. This CDR3 has 16 residues. In DNA, the CDR3 is TGTGCCAGCAGCTTCCGAAGTTCTACTAGCGAGACTGAGCAGTTCTTC. Translated: CASSFRSSTSETEQFF.

A single count supports this clone. J is TRBJ2-3 and V is TRBV9, with TRBD2 matching over 7 bases. Germline CDR1 SGDLS, CDR2 YYNGEE. CDR3 length: 12 residues. Germline trimming cut 8 bases from V and 3 bases from J; bases unmatched to any gene: 3. CDR3 nucleotides: TGTGCCAGTGGGGGGGGGACAGATACGCAGTATTTT. Amino acid sequence: CASGGGTDTQYF.

CDR3 nucleotides: TGTGCCAGCAGTGACCAAACTGGGACAGGGGGCCACGAGCAGTACTTC. Translated: CASSDQTGTGGHEQYF. V gene TRBV6-1 combines with J gene TRBJ2-7; 12 positions agree with TRBD1. CDR3 length equals 16 residues. Germline CDR1 is MNHNS and CDR2 is SASEGT. The V segment lost 3 bases and the J segment 5 bases; nucleotides outside the gene matches: 8.

This clone has a handful of counts. This chain uses TRBV6-6 with TRBJ1-3; D uncertain. V was trimmed by 0 bases and J by 0 bases, leaving 6 bases between them. Germline V CDR1 and CDR2: MNHNY, SVGAGI (reference sequence). The CDR3 totals 15 residues. The CDR3 DNA reads TGTGCCAGCAGTTACTCAGAGGGCTCTGGAAACACCATATATTTT. This sequence encodes CASSYSEGSGNTIYF.